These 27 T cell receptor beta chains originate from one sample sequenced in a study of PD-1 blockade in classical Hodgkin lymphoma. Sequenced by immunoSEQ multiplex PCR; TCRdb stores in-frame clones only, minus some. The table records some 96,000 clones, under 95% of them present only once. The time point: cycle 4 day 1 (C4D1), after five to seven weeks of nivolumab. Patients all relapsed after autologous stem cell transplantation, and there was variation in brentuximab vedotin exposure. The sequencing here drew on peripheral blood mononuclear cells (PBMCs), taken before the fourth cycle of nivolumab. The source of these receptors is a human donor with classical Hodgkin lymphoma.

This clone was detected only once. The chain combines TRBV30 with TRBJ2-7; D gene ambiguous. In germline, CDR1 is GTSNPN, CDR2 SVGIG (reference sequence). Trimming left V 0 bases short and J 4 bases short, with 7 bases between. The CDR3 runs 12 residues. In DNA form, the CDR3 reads TGTGCCTGGAGTGTGGATCTGTACGAGCAGTACTTC. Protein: CAWSVDLYEQYF.

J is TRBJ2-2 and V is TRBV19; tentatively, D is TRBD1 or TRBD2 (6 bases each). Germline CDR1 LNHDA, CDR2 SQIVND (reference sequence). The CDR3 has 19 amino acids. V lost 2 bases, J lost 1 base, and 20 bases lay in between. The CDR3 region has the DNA TGTGCCAGTAGTATAAATGGGGGGCGCAGGTTGTGGAACACCGGGGAGCTGTTTTTT. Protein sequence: CASSINGGRRLWNTGELFF.

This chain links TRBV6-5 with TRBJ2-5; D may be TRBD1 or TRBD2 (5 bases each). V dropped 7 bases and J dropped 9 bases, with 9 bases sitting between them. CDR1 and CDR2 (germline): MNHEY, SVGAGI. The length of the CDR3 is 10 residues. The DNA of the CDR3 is TGTGCCAGCACGGGGCAGGCCCAGTACTTC. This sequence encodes CASTGQAQYF.

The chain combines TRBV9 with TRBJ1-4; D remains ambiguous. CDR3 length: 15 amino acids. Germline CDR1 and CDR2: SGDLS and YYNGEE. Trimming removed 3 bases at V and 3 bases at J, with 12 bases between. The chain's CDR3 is CASSAWGGANEKLFF. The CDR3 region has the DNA TGTGCCAGCAGCGCCTGGGGTGGGGCTAATGAAAAACTGTTTTTT.

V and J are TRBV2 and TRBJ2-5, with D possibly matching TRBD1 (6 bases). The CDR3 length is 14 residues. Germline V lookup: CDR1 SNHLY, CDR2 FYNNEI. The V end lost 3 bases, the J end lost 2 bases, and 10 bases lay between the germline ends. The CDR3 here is CASSERTEQETQYF. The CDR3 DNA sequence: TGTGCCAGCAGTGAGCGGACAGAGCAAGAGACCCAGTACTTC. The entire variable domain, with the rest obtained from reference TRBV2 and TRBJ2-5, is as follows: EPEVTQTPSHQVTQMGQEVILRCVPISNHLYFYWYRQILGQKVEFLVSFYNNEISEKSEIFDDQFSVERPDGSNFTLKIRSTKLEDSAMYFCASSERTEQETQYFGPGTRLLVL.

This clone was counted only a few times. CDR3 region: CASSFLAVYNEQFF. The DNA of the CDR3 is TGTGCCAGCAGCTTTTTAGCTGTCTACAATGAGCAGTTCTTC. This rearrangement joins TRBV7-2 to TRBJ2-1; no clear D gene. Germline V gene sequence: CDR1 SGHTA, CDR2 FQGNSA. V lost 3 bases and J 3 bases, leaving 9 bases between the germline ends. The CDR3 covers 14 residues.

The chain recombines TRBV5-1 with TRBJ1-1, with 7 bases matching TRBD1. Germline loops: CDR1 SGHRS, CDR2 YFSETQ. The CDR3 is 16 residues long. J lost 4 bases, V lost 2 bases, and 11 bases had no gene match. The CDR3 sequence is CASSLRQGPLGTEAFF. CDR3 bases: TGCGCCAGCAGCTTAAGACAGGGCCCCTTGGGCACTGAAGCTTTCTTT.

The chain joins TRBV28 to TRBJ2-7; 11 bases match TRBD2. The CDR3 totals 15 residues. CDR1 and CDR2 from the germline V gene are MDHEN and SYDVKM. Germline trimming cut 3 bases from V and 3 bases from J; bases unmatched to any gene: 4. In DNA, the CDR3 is TGTGCCAGCAGTTTCGCTAGCGGGAGGTTCTACGAGCAGTACTTC. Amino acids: CASSFASGRFYEQYF.

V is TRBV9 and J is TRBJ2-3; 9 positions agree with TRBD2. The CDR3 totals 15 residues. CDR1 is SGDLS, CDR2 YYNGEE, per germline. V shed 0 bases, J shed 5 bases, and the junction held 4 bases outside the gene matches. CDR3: CASSVDALAGDTQYF. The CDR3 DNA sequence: TGTGCCAGCAGCGTAGATGCACTAGCGGGAGATACGCAGTATTTT. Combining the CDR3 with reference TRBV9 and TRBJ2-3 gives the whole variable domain DSGVTQTPKHLITATGQRVTLRCSPRSGDLSVYWYQQSLDQGLQFLIQYYNGEERAKGNILERFSAQQFPDLHSELNLSSLELGDSALYFCASSVDALAGDTQYFGPGTRLTVL.

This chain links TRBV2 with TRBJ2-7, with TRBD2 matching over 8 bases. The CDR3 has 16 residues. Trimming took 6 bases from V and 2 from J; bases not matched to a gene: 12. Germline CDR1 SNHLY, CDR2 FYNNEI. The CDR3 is CASRAETSGPTYEQYF. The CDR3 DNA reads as TGTGCCAGCAGAGCCGAAACTAGCGGTCCGACCTACGAGCAGTACTTC.

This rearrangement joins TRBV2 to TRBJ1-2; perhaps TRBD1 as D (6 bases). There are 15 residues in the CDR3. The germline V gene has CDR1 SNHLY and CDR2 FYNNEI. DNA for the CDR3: TGTGCTCCAGCGGATCAGGAGAGGGGGAACTATGGCTACACCTTC. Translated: CAPADQERGNYGYTF.

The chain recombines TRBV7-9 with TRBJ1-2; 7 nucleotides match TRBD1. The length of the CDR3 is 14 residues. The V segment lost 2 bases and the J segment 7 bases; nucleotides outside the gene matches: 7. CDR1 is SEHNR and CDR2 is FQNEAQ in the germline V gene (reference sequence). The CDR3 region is CASSLTDRAGGYTF. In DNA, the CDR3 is TGTGCCAGCAGCTTAACCGACAGGGCGGGTGGCTACACCTTC. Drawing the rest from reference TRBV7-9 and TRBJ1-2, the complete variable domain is DTGVSQNPRHKITKRGQNVTFRCDPISEHNRLYWYRQTLGQGPEFLTYFQNEAQLEKSRLLSDRFSAERPKGSFSTLEIQRTEQGDSAMYLCASSLTDRAGGYTFGSGTRLTVV.

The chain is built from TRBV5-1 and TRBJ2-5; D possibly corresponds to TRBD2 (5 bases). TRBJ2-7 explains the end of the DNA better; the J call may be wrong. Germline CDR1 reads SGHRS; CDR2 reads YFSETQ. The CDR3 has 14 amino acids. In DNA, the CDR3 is TGCGCCAGCAGCCGGACGGGAATAAACTACGAGCAGTACTTC. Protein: CASSRTGINYEQYF.

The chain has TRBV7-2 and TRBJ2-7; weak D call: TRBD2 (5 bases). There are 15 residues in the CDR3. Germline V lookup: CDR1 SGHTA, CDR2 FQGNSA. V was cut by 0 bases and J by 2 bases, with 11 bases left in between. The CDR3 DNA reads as TGTGCCAGCAGCTTAGCCGGGATACAGCCCTACGAGCAGTACTTC. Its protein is CASSLAGIQPYEQYF. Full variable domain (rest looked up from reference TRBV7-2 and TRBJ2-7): GAGVSQSPSNKVTEKGKDVELRCDPISGHTALYWYRQSLGQGLEFLIYFQGNSAPDKSGLPSDRFSAERTGGSVSTLTIQRTQQEDSAVYLCASSLAGIQPYEQYFGPGTRLTVT.

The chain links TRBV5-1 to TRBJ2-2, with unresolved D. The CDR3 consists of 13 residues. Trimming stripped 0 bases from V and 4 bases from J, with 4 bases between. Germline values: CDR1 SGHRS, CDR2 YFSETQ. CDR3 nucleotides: TGCGCCAGCAGCTTGGACGCCACCGGGGAGCTGTTTTTT. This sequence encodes CASSLDATGELFF.

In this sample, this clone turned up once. CDR3 in DNA: TGTGCCACCAGTCTTAGAGGGCCCCCAGAGAACACTGAAGCTTTCTTT. The encoded protein is CATSLRGPPENTEAFF. The rearrangement uses TRBV15 and TRBJ1-1; D unclear. Germline V lookup: CDR1 LNHNV, CDR2 YYDKDF (reference sequence). Trimming left V 6 bases short and J 1 base short, with 18 bases between. This CDR3 region has 16 residues.

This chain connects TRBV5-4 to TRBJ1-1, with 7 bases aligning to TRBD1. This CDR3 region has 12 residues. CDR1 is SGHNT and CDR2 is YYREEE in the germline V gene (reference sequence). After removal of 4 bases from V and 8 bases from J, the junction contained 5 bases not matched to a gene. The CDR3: CASSLGQAEAFF. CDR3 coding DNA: TGTGCCAGCAGCCTCGGACAGGCGGAAGCTTTCTTT.

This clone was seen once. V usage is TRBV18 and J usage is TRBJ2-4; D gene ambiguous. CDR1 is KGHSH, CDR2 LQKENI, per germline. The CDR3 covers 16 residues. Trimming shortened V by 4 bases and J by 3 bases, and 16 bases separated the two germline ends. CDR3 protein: CASSLNGPWRKNIQYF. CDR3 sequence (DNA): TGTGCCAGCTCACTAAATGGGCCGTGGCGCAAAAACATTCAGTACTTC. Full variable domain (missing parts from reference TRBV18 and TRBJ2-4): NAGVMQNPRHLVRRRGQEARLRCSPMKGHSHVYWYRQLPEEGLKFMVYLQKENIIDESGMPKERFSAEFPKEGPSILRIQQVVRGDSAAYFCASSLNGPWRKNIQYFGAGTRLSVL.

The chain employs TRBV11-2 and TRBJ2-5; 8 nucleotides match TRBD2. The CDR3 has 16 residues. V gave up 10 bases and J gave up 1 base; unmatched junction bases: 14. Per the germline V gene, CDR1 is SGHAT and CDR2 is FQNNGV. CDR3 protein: CATLRGSGTVQETQYF. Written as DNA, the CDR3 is TGTGCCACCCTCCGGGGTAGCGGGACGGTCCAAGAGACCCAGTACTTC.

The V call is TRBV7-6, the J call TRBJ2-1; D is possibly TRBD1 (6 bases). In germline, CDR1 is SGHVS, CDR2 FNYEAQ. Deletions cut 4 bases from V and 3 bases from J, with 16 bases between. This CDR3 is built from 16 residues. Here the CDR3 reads CASSSQPGQIYNEQFF. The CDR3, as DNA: TGTGCCAGCAGCTCTCAACCGGGACAAATCTACAATGAGCAGTTCTTC.

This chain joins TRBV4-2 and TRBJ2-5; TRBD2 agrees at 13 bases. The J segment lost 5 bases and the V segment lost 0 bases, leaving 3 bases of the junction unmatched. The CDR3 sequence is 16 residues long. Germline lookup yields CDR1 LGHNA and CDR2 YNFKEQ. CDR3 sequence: CASSQEGTSGTETQYF. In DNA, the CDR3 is TGTGCCAGCAGCCAAGAGGGGACTAGCGGGACCGAGACCCAGTACTTC.

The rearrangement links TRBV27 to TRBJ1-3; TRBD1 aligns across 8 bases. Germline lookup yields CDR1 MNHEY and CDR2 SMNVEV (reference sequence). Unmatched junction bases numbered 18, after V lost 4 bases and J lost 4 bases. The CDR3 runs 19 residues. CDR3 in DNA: TGTGCCAGCAGTTCGTTCCCTCTCTTTCAGGGGGCGACCGGAAACACCATATATTTT. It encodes CASSSFPLFQGATGNTIYF.

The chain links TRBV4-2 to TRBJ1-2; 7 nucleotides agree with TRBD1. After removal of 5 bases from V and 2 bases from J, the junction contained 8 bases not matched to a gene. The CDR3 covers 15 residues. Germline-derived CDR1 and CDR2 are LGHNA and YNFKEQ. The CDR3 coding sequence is TGTGCCAGCAGCGAAGGGTCGACAGGGAACTATGGCTACACCTTC. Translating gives CASSEGSTGNYGYTF.

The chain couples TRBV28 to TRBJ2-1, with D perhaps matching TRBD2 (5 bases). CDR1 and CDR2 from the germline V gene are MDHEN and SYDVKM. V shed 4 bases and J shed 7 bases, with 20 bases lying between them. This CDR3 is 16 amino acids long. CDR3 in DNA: TGTGCCAGCAGTTCCGTCCCCGACGGGAATAAGAATGAGCAGTTCTTC. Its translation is CASSSVPDGNKNEQFF.

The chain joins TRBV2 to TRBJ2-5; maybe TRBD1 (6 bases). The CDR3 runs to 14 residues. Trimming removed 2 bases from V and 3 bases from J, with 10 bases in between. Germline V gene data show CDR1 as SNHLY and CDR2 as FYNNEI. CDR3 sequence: CASSEMRTEETQYF. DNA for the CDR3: TGTGCCAGCAGTGAAATGCGGACAGAAGAGACCCAGTACTTC.

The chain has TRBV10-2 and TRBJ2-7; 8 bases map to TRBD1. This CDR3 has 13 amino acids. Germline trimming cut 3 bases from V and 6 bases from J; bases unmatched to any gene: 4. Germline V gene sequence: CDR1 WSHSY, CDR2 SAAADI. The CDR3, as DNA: TGCGCCAGCAGTGAAACGACAGGGGCCGAGCAGTACTTC. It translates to CASSETTGAEQYF.

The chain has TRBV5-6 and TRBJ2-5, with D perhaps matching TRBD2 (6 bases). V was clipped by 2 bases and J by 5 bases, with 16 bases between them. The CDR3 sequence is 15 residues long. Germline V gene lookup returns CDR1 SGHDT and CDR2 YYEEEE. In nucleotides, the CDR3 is TGTGCCAGCAGCTTCGGGGGAAAGGGATTTGAGACCCAGTACTTC. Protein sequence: CASSFGGKGFETQYF.